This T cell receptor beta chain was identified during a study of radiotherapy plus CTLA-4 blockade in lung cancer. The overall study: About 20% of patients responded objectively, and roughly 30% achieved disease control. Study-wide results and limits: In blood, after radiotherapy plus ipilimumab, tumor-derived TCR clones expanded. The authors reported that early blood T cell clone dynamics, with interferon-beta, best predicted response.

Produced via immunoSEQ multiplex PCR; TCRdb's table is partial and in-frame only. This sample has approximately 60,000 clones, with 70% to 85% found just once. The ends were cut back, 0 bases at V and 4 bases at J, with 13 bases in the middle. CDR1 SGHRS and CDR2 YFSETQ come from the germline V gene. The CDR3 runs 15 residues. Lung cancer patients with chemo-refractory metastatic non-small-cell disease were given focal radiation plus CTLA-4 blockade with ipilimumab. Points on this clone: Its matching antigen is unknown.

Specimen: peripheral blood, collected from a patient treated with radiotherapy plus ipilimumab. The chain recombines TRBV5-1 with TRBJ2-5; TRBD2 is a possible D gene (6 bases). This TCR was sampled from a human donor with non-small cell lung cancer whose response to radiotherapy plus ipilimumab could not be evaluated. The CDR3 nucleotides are TGCGCCAGCAGCTTGGGCGGAGGGTCGGGAGAGACCCAGTACTTC. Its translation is CASSLGGGSGETQYF.